This TCR beta chain was found in a study of cytomegalovirus exposure and HLA in healthy donors. The PCR used 60 Vbeta and 13 Jbeta primers. Clones were sequenced by immunoSEQ multiplex PCR, and TCRdb holds only the in-frame ones, with some missing. The table lists just over 150,000 clones, approximately 80% of them singletons, with around 6.6% in the top ten. The TCR sequence derives from a woman aged 45-65 years in good health and CMV-seropositive. Sequences were obtained from PBMCs.

CDR3 in amino acids: CASSSPTSGGRDTQYF. CDR3 nucleotide sequence: TGTGCCAGCAGCTCCCCGACTAGCGGGGGCCGGGATACGCAGTATTTT. The gene calls are TRBV7-9 and TRBJ2-3; TRBD2 matches 12 bases. The germline V gene encodes CDR1 SEHNR and CDR2 FQNEAQ (reference sequence). V shed 4 bases, J shed 6 bases, and the junction held 8 bases outside the gene matches. The CDR3 runs to 16 residues.